A single sample gave rise to the 5 T cell receptor beta chains below, sequenced in a study of shared clonotypes between healthy human individuals. Profiled with immunoSEQ multiplex PCR; TCRdb holds only in-frame clones, not every one. The data contain fewer than 1 million clones, roughly 96% of them singletons. CD8 cells regarded as naive lacked CD45RO, were positively chosen for CCR7, and omitted terminally differentiated effector memory CD45RA+ cells. Sequencing was carried out using naive CD8+ T cells sorted from blood. These receptors were collected from a man younger than 40 in good health.

The chain employs TRBV27 and TRBJ2-3; maybe TRBD2 (6 bases). The CDR3 consists of 14 residues. Looked up from germline, CDR1 is MNHEY and CDR2 is SMNVEV (reference sequence). Trimming removed 1 base at V and 9 bases at J, with 14 bases between. DNA of the CDR3: TGTGCCAGCAGTTTATTAGGGACGGGGGAAACGCAGTATTTT. Encoded protein: CASSLLGTGETQYF.

This rearrangement joins TRBV11-2 to TRBJ2-1; D uncertain. Per the germline V gene, CDR1 is SGHAT and CDR2 is FQNNGV. V lost 1 base and J 4 bases, leaving 11 bases between the germline ends. The CDR3 totals 15 residues. Here the CDR3 DNA reads TGTGCCAGCAGCTTAGGACGGACGGGTTACAATGAGCAGTTCTTC. Translated: CASSLGRTGYNEQFF.

This chain links TRBV7-9 with TRBJ2-7; D may be TRBD2 (5 bases). The germline CDR1 and CDR2 sequences are SEHNR and FQNEAQ (reference sequence). This CDR3 is built from 19 residues. V gave up 1 base and J gave up 0 bases, with 22 bases separating them. CDR3 sequence: CASSLEGFGLETTSYEQYF. CDR3 in DNA: TGTGCCAGCAGCTTAGAAGGGTTTGGGTTGGAGACTACCTCCTACGAGCAGTACTTC.

The chain is built from TRBV6-6 and TRBJ1-2, with 8 bases matching TRBD1. Germline loops: CDR1 MNHNY, CDR2 SVGAGI (reference sequence). This CDR3 is 14 amino acids long. With V trimmed by 2 bases and J by 4 bases, 3 bases remained unmatched. CDR3 bases: TGTGCCAGCAGTTACCGGACAGGGACCTATGGCTACACCTTC. This sequence encodes CASSYRTGTYGYTF.

V is TRBV28 and J is TRBJ2-3; the match to TRBD1 covers 7 bases. The CDR3 spans 15 residues. V shed 5 bases and J 1 base; nucleotides not matched to a gene: 6. In germline, CDR1 is MDHEN, CDR2 SYDVKM. CDR3 sequence: CASSDGTDGTDTQYF. The CDR3 nucleotides are TGTGCCAGCAGTGACGGGACAGACGGCACAGATACGCAGTATTTT.